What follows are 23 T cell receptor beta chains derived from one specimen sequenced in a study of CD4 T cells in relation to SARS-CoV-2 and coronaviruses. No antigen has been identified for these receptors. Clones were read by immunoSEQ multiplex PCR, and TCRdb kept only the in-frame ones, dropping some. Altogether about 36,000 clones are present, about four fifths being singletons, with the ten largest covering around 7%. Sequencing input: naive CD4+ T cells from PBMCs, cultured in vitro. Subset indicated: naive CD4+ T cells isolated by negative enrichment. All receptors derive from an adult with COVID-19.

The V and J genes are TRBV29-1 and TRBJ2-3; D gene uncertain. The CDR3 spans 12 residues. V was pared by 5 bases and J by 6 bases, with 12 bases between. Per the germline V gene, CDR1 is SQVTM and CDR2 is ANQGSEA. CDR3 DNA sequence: TGCAGCGTTATGAAGGCGAGTGATACGCAGTATTTT. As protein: CSVMKASDTQYF.

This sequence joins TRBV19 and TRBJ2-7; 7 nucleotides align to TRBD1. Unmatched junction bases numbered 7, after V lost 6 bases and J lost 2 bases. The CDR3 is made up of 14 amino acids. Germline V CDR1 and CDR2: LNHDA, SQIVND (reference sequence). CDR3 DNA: TGTGCCAGTAGCCCCGGGACAGAACCCTACGAGCAGTACTTC. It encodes CASSPGTEPYEQYF.

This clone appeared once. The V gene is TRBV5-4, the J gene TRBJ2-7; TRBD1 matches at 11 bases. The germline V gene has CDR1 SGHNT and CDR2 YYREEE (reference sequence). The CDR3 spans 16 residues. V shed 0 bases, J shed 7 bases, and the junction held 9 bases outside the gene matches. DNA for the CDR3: TGTGCCAGCAGCTTGGCCGGGGACAGGGGGTCGGGGGAGCAGTACTTC. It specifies CASSLAGDRGSGEQYF. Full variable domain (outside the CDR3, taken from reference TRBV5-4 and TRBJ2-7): ETGVTQSPTHLIKTRGQQVTLRCSSQSGHNTVSWYQQALGQGPQFIFQYYREEENGRGNFPPRFSGLQFPNYSSELNVNALELDDSALYLCASSLAGDRGSGEQYFGPGTRLTVT.

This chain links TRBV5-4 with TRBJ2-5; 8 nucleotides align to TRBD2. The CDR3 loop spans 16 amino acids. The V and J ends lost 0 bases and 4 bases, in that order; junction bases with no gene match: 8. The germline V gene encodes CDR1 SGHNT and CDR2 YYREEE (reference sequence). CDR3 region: CASSLGGAGGRETQYF. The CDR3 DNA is TGTGCCAGCAGCTTGGGGGGGGCGGGAGGTCGAGAGACCCAGTACTTC. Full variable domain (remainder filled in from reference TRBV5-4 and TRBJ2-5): ETGVTQSPTHLIKTRGQQVTLRCSSQSGHNTVSWYQQALGQGPQFIFQYYREEENGRGNFPPRFSGLQFPNYSSELNVNALELDDSALYLCASSLGGAGGRETQYFGPGTRLLVL.

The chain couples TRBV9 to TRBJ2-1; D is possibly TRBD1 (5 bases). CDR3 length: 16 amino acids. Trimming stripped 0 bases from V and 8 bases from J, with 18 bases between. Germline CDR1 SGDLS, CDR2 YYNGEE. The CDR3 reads CASSVADRPFRDEQFF. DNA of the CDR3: TGTGCCAGCAGCGTAGCTGACAGACCCTTTCGCGATGAGCAGTTCTTC.

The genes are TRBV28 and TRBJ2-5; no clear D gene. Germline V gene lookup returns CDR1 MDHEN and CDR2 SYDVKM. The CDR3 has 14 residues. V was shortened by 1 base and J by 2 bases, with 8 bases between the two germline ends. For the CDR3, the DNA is TGTGCCAGCAGTTTATCAGGCCCTCAAGAGACCCAGTACTTC. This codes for CASSLSGPQETQYF.

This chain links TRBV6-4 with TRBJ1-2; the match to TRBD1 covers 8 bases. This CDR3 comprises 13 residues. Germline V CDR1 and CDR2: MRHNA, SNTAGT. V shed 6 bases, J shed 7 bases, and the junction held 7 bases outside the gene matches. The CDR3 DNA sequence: TGTGCCAGCAGCGACAGGACAGGGAGTGGCTACACCTTC. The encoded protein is CASSDRTGSGYTF.

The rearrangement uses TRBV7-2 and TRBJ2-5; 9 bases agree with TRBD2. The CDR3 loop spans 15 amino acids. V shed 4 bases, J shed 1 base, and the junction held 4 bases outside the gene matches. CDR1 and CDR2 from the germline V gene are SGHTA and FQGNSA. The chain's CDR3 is CASSWGLAGQETQYF. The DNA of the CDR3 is TGTGCCAGCAGCTGGGGACTAGCCGGCCAAGAGACCCAGTACTTC.

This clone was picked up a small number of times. The chain's CDR3 is CASSLLTSPNEKLFF. In DNA form, the CDR3 reads TGTGCCAGCAGCTTGTTAACCTCACCTAATGAAAAACTGTTTTTT. This chain joins TRBV5-4 and TRBJ1-4; D not resolved. CDR1 and CDR2 (germline): SGHNT, YYREEE (reference sequence). This CDR3 spans 15 amino acids. The ends were cut back, 1 base at V and 3 bases at J, with 10 bases in the middle.

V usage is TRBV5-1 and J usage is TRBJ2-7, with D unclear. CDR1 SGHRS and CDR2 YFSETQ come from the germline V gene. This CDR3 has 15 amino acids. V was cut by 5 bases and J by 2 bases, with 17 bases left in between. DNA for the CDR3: TGCGCCAGCAGTAGGGCAGCTACCCAGACCTACGAGCAGTACTTC. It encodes CASSRAATQTYEQYF.

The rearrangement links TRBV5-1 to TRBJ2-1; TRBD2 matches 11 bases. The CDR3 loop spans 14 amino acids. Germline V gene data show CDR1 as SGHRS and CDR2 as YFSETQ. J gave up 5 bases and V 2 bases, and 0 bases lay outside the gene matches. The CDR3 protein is CASSFSGRDNEQFF. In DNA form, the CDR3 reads TGCGCCAGCAGCTTTAGCGGGAGGGACAATGAGCAGTTCTTC.

The CDR3 is CASRAHPTAGESGEQFF. CDR3 DNA sequence: TGTGCAAGTCGCGCCCACCCGACAGCGGGAGAGAGTGGGGAGCAGTTCTTC. The rearrangement joins TRBV12-2 to TRBJ2-1; the table gives TRBD2 as D, unverified against the DNA. TRBV12-2 is described as a pseudogene. The CDR3 length is 17 residues.

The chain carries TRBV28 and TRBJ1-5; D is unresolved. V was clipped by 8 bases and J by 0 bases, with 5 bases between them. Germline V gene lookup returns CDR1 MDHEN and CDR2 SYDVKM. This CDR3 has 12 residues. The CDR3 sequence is CASLDSNQPQHF. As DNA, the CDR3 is TGTGCCAGCCTAGATAGCAATCAGCCCCAGCATTTT.

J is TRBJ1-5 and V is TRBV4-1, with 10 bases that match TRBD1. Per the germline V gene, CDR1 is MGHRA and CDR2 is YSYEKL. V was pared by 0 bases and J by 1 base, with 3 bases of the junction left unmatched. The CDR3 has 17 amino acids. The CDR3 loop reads CASSQDDRGLSNQPQHF. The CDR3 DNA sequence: TGCGCCAGCAGCCAAGACGACAGGGGGCTCAGCAATCAGCCCCAGCATTTT.

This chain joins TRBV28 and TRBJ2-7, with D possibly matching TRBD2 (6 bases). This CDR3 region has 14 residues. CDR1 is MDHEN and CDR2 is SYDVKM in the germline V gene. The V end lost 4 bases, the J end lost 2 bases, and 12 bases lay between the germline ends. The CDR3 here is CASSSGTGAYEQYF. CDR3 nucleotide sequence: TGTGCCAGCAGTTCCGGGACGGGGGCCTACGAGCAGTACTTC.

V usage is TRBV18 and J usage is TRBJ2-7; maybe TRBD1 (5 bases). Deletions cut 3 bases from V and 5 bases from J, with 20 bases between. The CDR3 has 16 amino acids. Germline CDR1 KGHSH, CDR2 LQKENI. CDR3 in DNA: TGTGCCAGCTCACCCCCCAGGCAGACCGGCAGGGACGAGCAGTACTTC. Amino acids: CASSPPRQTGRDEQYF.

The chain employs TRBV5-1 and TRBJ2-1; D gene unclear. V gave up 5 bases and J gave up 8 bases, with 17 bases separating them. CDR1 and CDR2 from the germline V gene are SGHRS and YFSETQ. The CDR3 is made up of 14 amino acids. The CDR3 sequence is CASSRAFSEDEQFF. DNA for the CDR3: TGCGCCAGCAGTAGGGCGTTCTCAGAGGATGAGCAGTTCTTC. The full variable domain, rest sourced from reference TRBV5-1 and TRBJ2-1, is KAGVTQTPRYLIKTRGQQVTLSCSPISGHRSVSWYQQTPGQGLQFLFEYFSETQRNKGNFPGRFSGRQFSNSRSEMNVSTLELGDSALYLCASSRAFSEDEQFFGPGTRLTVL.

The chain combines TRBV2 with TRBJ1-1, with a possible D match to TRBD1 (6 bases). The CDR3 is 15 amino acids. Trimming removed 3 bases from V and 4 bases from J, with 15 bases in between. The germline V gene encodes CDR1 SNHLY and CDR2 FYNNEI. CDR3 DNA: TGTGCCAGCAGTGATTGGTCCAGGGGTGGCACTGAAGCTTTCTTT. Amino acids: CASSDWSRGGTEAFF.

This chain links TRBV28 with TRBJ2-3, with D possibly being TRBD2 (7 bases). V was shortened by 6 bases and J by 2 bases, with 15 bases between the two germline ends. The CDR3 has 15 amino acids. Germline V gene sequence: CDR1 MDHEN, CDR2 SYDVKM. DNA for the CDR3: TGTGCCAGCAGCTTAGGAGGGGGGGACACAGATACGCAGTATTTT. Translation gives CASSLGGGDTDTQYF.

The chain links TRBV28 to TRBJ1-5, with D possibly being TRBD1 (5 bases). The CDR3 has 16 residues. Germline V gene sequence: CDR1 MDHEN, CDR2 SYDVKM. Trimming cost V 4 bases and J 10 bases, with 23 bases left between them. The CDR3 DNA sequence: TGTGCCAGCAGTTCCAGCCTCCGGGACGGGGGGATCCCCCAGCATTTT. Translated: CASSSSLRDGGIPQHF.

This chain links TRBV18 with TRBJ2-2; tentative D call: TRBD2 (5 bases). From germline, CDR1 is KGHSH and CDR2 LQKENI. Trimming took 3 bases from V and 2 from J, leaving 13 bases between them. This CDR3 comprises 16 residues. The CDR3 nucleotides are TGTGCCAGCTCACCTTTTGGGAGTTTAAACACCGGGGAGCTGTTTTTT. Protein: CASSPFGSLNTGELFF.

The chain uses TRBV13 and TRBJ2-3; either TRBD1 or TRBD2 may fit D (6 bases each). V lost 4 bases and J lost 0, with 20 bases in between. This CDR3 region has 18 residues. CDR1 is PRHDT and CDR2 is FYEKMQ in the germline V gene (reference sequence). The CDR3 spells CASSSYLLSGQSTDTQYF. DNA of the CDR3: TGTGCCAGCAGCTCATACCTCCTTAGCGGACAGAGCACAGATACGCAGTATTTT.

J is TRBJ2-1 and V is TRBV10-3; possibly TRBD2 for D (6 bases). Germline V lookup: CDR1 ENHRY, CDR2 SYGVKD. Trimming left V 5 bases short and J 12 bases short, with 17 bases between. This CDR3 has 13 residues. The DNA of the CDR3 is TGTGCCATCAGTTCAGGCGGGGAAACGTCGCAGTTCTTC. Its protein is CAISSGGETSQFF.